This T cell receptor (beta chain) was sequenced for a study of T-cell memory formation after mild COVID-19. Overall study results and limits: Mainly in CM and EM were contracting CD4+ clones; CD8+ were in EMRA. Cross-reactive memory appears to have joined, as suggested by some responding clones showing up in pre-infection memory. Contracting clones, day 15 to 85, had balanced CD4/CD8, and later expanders favored CD4+.

It was 5'RACE with constant-segment primers that produced the TCR alpha and TCR beta cDNA libraries, which carried sample barcodes and UMIs. One entry per CDR3 protein, called by TCRdb with MiXCR from the 5' RACE reads. The table has under 150,000 distinct CDR3 sequences, 15% to 20% seen once. Germline V gene sequence: CDR1 LGHDT, CDR2 YNNKEL (reference sequence). Trimming pared 3 bases from V and 1 base from J, leaving 12 bases between. The CDR3 covers 15 residues. Regarding this clonotype: Antigen: not known.

Material: PBMCs or a T cell subset sorted from them (not recorded which). The chain joins TRBV3-1 to TRBJ1-1; possible D gene TRBD1, 6 bases. This receptor was identified in an adult woman who had mild COVID-19 (a few samples of this study predate the infection). Cell type and time point are not known. The CDR3 is CASSHRGTPNTEAFF. The CDR3 DNA reads as TGTGCCAGCAGCCATCGCGGGACACCGAACACTGAAGCTTTCTTT.